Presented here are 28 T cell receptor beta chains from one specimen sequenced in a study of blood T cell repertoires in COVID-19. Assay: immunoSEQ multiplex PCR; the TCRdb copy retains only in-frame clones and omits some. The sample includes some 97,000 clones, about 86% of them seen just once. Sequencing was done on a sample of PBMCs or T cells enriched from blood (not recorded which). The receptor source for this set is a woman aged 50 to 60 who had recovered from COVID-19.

The CDR3 DNA reads TGTGCCAGTAGTATAGATCCGGGAACTAGCGGGAGGGATGAGCAGTTCTTC. This translates into CASSIDPGTSGRDEQFF. The V gene is TRBV19, the J gene TRBJ2-1, with 13 bases that match TRBD2. The CDR3 has 17 residues. The germline CDR1 and CDR2 sequences are LNHDA and SQIVND (reference sequence). Trimming removed 0 bases from V and 8 bases from J; junction bases left unmatched: 7.

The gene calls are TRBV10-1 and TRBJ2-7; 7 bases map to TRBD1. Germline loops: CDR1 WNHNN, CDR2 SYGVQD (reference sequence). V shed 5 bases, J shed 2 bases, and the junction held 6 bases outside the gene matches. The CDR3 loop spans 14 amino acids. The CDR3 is CASSPPGQPYEQYF. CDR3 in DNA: TGCGCCAGCAGTCCCCCGGGACAGCCCTACGAGCAGTACTTC.

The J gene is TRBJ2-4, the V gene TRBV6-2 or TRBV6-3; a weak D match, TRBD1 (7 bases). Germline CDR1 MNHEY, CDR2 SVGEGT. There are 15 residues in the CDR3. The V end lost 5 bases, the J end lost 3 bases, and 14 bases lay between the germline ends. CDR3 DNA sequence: TGTGCCAGCAGTGAGGAGGGGGCCGGCAAAAACATTCAGTACTTC. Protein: CASSEEGAGKNIQYF.

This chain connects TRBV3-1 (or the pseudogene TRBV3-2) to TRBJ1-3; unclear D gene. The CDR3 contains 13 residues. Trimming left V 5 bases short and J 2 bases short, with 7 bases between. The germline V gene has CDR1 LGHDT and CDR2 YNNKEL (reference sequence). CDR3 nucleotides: TGTGCCAGCAGCAGAACAGCTGGAAACACCATATATTTT. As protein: CASSRTAGNTIYF.

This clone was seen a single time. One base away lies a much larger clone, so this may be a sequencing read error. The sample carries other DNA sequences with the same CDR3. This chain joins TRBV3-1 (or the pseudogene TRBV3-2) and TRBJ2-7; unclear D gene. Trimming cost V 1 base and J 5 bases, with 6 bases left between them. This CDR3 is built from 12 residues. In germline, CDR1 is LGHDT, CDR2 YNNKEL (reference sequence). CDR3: CASSQVSHEQYF. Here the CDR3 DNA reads TGTGCCAGCAGCCAAGTTAGCCACGAGCAGTACTTC.

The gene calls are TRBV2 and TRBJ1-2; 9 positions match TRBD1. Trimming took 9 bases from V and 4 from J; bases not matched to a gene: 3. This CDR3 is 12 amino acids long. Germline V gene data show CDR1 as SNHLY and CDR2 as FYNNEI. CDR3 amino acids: CARQGASYGYTF. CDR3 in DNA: TGTGCCAGACAGGGGGCGTCCTATGGCTACACCTTC.

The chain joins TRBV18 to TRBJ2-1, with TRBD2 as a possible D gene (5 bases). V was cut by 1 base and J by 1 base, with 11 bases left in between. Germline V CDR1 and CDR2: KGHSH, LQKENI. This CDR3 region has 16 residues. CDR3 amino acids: CASSPQGDLSYNEQFF. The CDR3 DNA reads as TGTGCCAGCTCACCACAGGGAGACCTATCCTACAATGAGCAGTTCTTC.

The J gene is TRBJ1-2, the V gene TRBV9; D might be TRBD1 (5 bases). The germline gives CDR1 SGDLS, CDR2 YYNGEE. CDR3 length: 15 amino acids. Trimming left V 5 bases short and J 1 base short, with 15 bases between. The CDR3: CASRSGKRGNYGYTF. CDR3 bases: TGTGCCAGCAGGTCCGGCAAAAGGGGTAACTATGGCTACACCTTC.

CDR3 in amino acids: CASSLGTSGGPQETQYF. The CDR3 coding sequence is TGCGCCAGCAGCTTGGGGACTAGCGGGGGACCACAAGAGACCCAGTACTTC. The chain couples TRBV5-1 to TRBJ2-5, with 13 positions matching TRBD2. The CDR3 totals 17 residues. The germline CDR1 and CDR2 sequences are SGHRS and YFSETQ. The trim removed 0 bases at V and 2 bases at J, leaving 4 bases unmatched.

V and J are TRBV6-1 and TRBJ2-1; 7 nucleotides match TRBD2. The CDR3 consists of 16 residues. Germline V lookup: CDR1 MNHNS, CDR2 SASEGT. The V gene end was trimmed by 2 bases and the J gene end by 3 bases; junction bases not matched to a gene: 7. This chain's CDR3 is CASSERLAVIYNEQFF. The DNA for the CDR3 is TGTGCCAGCAGTGAACGGCTAGCGGTAATCTACAATGAGCAGTTCTTC.

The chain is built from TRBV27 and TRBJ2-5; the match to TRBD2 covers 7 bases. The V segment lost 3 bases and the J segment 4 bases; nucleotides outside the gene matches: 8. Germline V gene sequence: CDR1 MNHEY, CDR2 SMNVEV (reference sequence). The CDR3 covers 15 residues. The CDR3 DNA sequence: TGTGCCAGCAGTTTCCGCGGGAGCACCCCAGAGACCCAGTACTTC. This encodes CASSFRGSTPETQYF.

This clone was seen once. The CDR3 nucleotides read TGTGCCATCCGGGGACAGGGGGATAACTATGGCTACACCTTC. This encodes CAIRGQGDNYGYTF. The rearrangement uses TRBV10-3 and TRBJ1-2, with 11 bases fitting TRBD1. Germline-derived CDR1 and CDR2 are ENHRY and SYGVKD. J was trimmed by 1 base and V by 8 bases; bases with no gene match: 3. This CDR3 spans 14 amino acids.

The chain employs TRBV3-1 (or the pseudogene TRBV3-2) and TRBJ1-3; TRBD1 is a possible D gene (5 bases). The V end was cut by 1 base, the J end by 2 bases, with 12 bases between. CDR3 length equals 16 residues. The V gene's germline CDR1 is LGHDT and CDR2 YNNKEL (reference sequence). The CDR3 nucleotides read TGTGCCAGCAGCCAAGTAGCAGGGCTCGCTGGAAACACCATATATTTT. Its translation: CASSQVAGLAGNTIYF.

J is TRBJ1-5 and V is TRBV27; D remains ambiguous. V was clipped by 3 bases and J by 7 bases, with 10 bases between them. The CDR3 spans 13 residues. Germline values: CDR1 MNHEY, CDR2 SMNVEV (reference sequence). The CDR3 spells CASSLGRLQPQHF. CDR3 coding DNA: TGTGCCAGCAGTTTGGGCAGGCTCCAGCCCCAGCATTTT.

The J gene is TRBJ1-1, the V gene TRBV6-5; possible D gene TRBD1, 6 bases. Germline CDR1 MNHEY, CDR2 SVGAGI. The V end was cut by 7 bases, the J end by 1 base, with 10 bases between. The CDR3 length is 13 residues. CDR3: CASTGTKNTEAFF. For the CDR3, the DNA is TGTGCCAGCACCGGGACAAAGAACACTGAAGCTTTCTTT.

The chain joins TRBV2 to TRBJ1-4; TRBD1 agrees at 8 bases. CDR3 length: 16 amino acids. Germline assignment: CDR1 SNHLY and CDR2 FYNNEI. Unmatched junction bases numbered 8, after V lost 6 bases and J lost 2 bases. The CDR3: CASRAGTGPTNEKLFF. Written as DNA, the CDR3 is TGTGCCAGCAGGGCAGGGACAGGACCCACTAATGAAAAACTGTTTTTT.

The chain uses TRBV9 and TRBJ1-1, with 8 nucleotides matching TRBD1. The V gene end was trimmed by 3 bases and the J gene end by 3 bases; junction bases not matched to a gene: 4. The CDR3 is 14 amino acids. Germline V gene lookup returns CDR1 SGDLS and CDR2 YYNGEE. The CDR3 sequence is CASSARQGYTEAFF. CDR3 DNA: TGTGCCAGCAGCGCACGACAGGGGTACACTGAAGCTTTCTTT.

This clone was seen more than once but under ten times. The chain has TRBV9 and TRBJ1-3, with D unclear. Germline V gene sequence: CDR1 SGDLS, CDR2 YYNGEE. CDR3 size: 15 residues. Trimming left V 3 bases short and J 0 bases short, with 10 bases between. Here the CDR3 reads CASSAVAYSGNTIYF. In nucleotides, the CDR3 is TGTGCCAGCAGCGCAGTTGCTTACTCTGGAAACACCATATATTTT.

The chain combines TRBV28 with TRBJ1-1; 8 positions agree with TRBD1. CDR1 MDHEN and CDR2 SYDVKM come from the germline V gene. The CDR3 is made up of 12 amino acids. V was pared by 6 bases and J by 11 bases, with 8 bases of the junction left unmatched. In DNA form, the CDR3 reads TGTGCCAGCAGGGATCGCAGGGGGCACGCTTTCTTT. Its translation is CASRDRRGHAFF.

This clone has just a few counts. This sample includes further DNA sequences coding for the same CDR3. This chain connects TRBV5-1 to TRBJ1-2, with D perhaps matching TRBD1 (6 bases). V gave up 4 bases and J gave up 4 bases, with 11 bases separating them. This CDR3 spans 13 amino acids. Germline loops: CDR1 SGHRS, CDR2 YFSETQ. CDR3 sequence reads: CASSPDSPYGYTF. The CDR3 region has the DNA TGCGCCAGCAGCCCGGACAGTCCCTATGGCTACACCTTC.

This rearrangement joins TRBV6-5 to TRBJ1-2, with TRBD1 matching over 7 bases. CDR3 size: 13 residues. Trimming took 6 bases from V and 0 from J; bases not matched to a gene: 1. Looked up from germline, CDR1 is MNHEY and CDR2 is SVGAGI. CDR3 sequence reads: CASSRGSNYGYTF. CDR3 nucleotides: TGTGCCAGCAGCAGGGGGTCTAACTATGGCTACACCTTC.

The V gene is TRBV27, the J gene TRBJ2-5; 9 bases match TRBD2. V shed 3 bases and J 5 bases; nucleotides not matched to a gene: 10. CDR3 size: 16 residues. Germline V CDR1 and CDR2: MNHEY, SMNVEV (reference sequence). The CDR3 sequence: CASSFFSRGGVETQYF. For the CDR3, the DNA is TGTGCCAGCAGTTTTTTCTCGCGGGGGGGCGTTGAGACCCAGTACTTC.

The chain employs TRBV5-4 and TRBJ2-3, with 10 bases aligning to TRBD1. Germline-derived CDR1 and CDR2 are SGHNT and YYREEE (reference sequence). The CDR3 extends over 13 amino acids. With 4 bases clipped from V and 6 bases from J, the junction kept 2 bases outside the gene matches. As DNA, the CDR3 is TGTGCCAGCAGCAAGGGACAGGGGGATACGCAGTATTTT. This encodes CASSKGQGDTQYF.

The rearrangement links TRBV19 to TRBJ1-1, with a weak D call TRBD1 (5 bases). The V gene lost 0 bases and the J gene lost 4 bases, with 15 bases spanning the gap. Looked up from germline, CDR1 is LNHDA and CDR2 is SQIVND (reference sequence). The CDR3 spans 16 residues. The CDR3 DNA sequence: TGTGCCAGTAGTATAGAGGTGTGGGGGGATCGCACTGAAGCTTTCTTT. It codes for CASSIEVWGDRTEAFF.

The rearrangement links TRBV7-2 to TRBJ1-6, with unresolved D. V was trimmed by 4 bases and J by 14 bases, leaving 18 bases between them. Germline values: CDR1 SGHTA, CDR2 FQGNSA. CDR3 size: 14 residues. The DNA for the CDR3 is TGTGCCAGCAGCTCGAGTTTTGGTGGCAGGACCCTCCACTTT. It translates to CASSSSFGGRTLHF.

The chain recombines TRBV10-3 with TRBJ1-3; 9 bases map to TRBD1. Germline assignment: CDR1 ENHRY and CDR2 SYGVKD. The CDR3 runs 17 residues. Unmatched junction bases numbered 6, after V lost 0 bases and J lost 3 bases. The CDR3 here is CAISESIYRGLGNTIYF. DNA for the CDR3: TGTGCCATCAGTGAGTCGATATACAGGGGGCTTGGAAACACCATATATTTT.

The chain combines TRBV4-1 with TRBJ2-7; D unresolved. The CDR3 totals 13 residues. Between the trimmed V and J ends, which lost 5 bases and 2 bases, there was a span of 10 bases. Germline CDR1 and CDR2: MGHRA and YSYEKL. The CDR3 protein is CASSEVLPYEQYF. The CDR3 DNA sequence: TGCGCCAGCAGCGAGGTCCTTCCCTACGAGCAGTACTTC.

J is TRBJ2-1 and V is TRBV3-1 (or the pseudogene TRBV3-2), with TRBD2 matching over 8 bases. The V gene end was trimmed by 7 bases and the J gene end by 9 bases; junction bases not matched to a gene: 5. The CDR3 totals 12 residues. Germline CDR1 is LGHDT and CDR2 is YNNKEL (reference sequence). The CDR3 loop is CASTLAGSEQFF. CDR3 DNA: TGTGCCAGCACCTTAGCGGGGTCTGAGCAGTTCTTC.